A single sample is the source of the 15 T cell receptor beta chains below, sequenced in a study of T cells in Graves' hyperthyroidism and ophthalmopathy. Using RNA transcripts as the source, TCR beta CDR3 regions were amplified. The study used the HTBI primer set for a first-round RT-PCR of the TCR CDR3. TCRdb reprocessed the multiplex PCR reads with MiXCR, giving one entry per CDR3 protein. The sample carries under 65,000 distinct CDR3 sequences, 53% recorded once. Sequenced: blood. Receptor source: a woman aged 55-75 years with Graves' ophthalmopathy.

The rearrangement joins TRBV4-3 to TRBJ1-4; tentatively, D is TRBD1 (6 bases). Germline loops: CDR1 LGHNA, CDR2 YSLEER. CDR3 size: 14 residues. Trimming pared 5 bases from V and 8 bases from J, leaving 15 bases between. In DNA, the CDR3 is TGCGCCAGCAGCGCGCGGGCGGGGGGCGAAAAACTGTTTTTT. Its translation: CASSARAGGEKLFF.

V and J are TRBV15 and TRBJ2-7, with D possibly matching TRBD1 (6 bases). This CDR3 comprises 14 residues. Trimming removed 3 bases from V and 6 bases from J, with 15 bases in between. Germline V gene sequence: CDR1 LNHNV, CDR2 YYDKDF (reference sequence). The CDR3 sequence: CATSSVGGGSEQYF. CDR3 nucleotides: TGTGCCACCAGCAGCGTAGGTGGGGGCAGCGAGCAGTACTTC. Combining the CDR3 with reference TRBV15 and TRBJ2-7 gives the whole variable domain DAMVIQNPRYQVTQFGKPVTLSCSQTLNHNVMYWYQQKSSQAPKLLFHYYDKDFNNEADTPDNFQSRRPNTSFCFLDIRSPGLGDTAMYLCATSSVGGGSEQYFGPGTRLTVT.

The DNA of the CDR3 is TGTGCCAGCAGCTTAGATTGGGAGGGGACTATCTCCGAGCAGTACTTC. It translates to CASSLDWEGTISEQYF. The chain links TRBV7-2 to TRBJ2-7, with 7 bases aligning to TRBD2. This CDR3 region has 16 residues. Trimming at V came to 1 base and at J to 6 bases, leaving 12 bases not matched to a gene. CDR1 is SGHTA, CDR2 FQGNSA, per germline.

The V gene is TRBV2, the J gene TRBJ2-3, with 9 bases fitting TRBD1. Germline V gives CDR1 SNHLY, CDR2 FYNNEI. The CDR3 is made up of 19 amino acids. Trimming cost V 1 base and J 6 bases; bases outside gene matches: 17. In nucleotides, the CDR3 is TGTGCCAGCAGTGAAGGGACAGGGGATTATTCGGGGGCCCTTGATACGCAGTATTTT. The encoded protein is CASSEGTGDYSGALDTQYF.

This clonotype was seen at least ten times. The rearrangement links TRBV6-1 to TRBJ2-3; perhaps TRBD2 as D (6 bases). This CDR3 is 15 amino acids long. Deletions cut 2 bases from V and 4 bases from J, with 13 bases between. Germline CDR1 and CDR2: MNHNS and SASEGT. CDR3 sequence reads: CASSEQGGGADTQYF. Here the CDR3 DNA reads TGTGCCAGCAGTGAACAGGGAGGTGGAGCAGATACGCAGTATTTT.

This chain uses TRBV10-3 with TRBJ2-1; TRBD1 matches 10 bases. The CDR3 sequence is 17 residues long. V lost 4 bases, J lost 9 bases, and 15 bases stayed unmatched. Germline CDR1 reads ENHRY; CDR2 reads SYGVKD. The CDR3 region has the DNA TGTGCCATCAGTGCTAGGAATGGGACAGGGGTAGGAGGTGAGCAGTTCTTC. It encodes CAISARNGTGVGGEQFF.

Comments on this clonotype: Because the CDR3 is missing its conserved closing phenylalanine or tryptophan, this is likely a read error. The DNA is omitted, as the CDR3 cannot be located on it reliably, and the CDR3 follows TCRdb's listing. The rearrangement links TRBV20-1 to TRBJ2-6; the table's D call, TRBD1, was not checked against the DNA. The CDR3 comprises 11 residues, both ends counted. Germline-derived CDR1 and CDR2 are DFQATT and SNEGSKA (reference sequence). CDR3 residues: CSAPGGGGRNT.

This clonotype appeared a few times. The V and J genes are TRBV24-1 and TRBJ2-1, with 9 bases aligning to TRBD2. The CDR3 runs 15 residues. Germline CDR1 reads KGHDR; CDR2 reads SFDVKD. V was clipped by 3 bases and J by 4 bases; unmatched bases: 3. The CDR3 coding sequence is TGTGCCACCAGTGATCCTAGCGGGGCATACAATGAGCAGTTCTTC. Protein sequence: CATSDPSGAYNEQFF.

The chain combines TRBV28 with TRBJ1-5; 9 bases fit TRBD1. The CDR3 covers 15 residues. The V and J ends lost 2 bases and 9 bases, in that order; junction bases with no gene match: 8. From germline, CDR1 is MDHEN and CDR2 SYDVKM. CDR3 amino acids: CASSLGQGLRRPQHF. CDR3 nucleotide sequence: TGTGCCAGCAGTTTAGGACAGGGGCTTCGACGGCCCCAGCATTTT.

This clonotype showed up just a few times. V usage is TRBV30 and J usage is TRBJ2-2, with a tentative D call TRBD1 (6 bases). This CDR3 comprises 17 residues. V lost 4 bases to trimming and J lost 1 base, with 19 bases between them. Germline V gene sequence: CDR1 GTSNPN, CDR2 SVGIG (reference sequence). For the CDR3, the DNA is TGTGCCTGGACCAAACTTCTCCCGACAGGGAACACCGGGGAGCTGTTTTTT. It yields the protein CAWTKLLPTGNTGELFF.

This clonotype was counted many times. The gene calls are TRBV20-1 and TRBJ2-1; D is possibly TRBD1 or TRBD2 (6 bases each). V lost 4 bases and J 6 bases, leaving 13 bases between the germline ends. Germline CDR1 and CDR2: DFQATT and SNEGSKA (reference sequence). This CDR3 spans 13 amino acids. Here the CDR3 reads CSATPSGANEQFF. In DNA form, the CDR3 reads TGCAGTGCTACCCCGTCGGGGGCCAATGAGCAGTTCTTC.

The genes are TRBV10-3 and TRBJ2-3, with 8 bases matching TRBD2. Germline assignment: CDR1 ENHRY and CDR2 SYGVKD. V dropped 8 bases and J dropped 0; count of bases not matched to a gene: 4. CDR3 length: 14 amino acids. The CDR3: CAIFGGRSTDTQYF. The CDR3, as DNA: TGTGCCATCTTTGGCGGGAGGAGCACAGATACGCAGTATTTT.

This clonotype was observed many times. The chain links TRBV27 to TRBJ2-7; 9 nucleotides agree with TRBD1. Per the germline V gene, CDR1 is MNHEY and CDR2 is SMNVEV (reference sequence). This CDR3 region has 15 residues. V shed 4 bases, J shed 2 bases, and the junction held 6 bases outside the gene matches. CDR3 amino acids: CASSSPGQGAYEQYF. CDR3 coding DNA: TGTGCCAGCAGTTCACCGGGACAGGGTGCCTACGAGCAGTACTTC.

This clonotype was seen only once. The V and J genes are TRBV20-1 and TRBJ2-1; TRBD2 agrees at 15 bases. J lost 5 bases, V lost 7 bases, and 6 bases had no gene match. This CDR3 region has 15 residues. From germline, CDR1 is DFQATT and CDR2 SNEGSKA (reference sequence). The CDR3 sequence is CSGWTSGGADNEQFF. CDR3 bases: TGCAGTGGCTGGACTAGCGGGGGGGCCGACAATGAGCAGTTCTTC.

Many counts were recorded for this clonotype. The CDR3 DNA reads TGCGCCAGCAGTGTACGTATAGCGGGAGTACAAAGCTCCTACAATGAGCAGTTCTTC. As protein: CASSVRIAGVQSSYNEQFF. This chain joins TRBV10-2 and TRBJ2-1; 9 nucleotides agree with TRBD2. Germline V lookup: CDR1 WSHSY, CDR2 SAAADI. CDR3 length equals 19 residues. Trimming at V came to 4 bases and at J to 0 bases, leaving 13 bases not matched to a gene.